This passage covers 4 T cell receptor beta chains from one sample sequenced in a study of early T cells in non-severe SARS-CoV-2 infection. TCRdb re-derived calls from the 5' RACE reads in MiXCR, one entry per CDR3 protein. The table lists fewer than 130,000 distinct CDR3 sequences, 10% to 15% of them singletons, with around 4% in the top ten. The material sequenced was whole blood, taken at baseline. Source of these receptors: an adult who was a healthcare worker with PCR-confirmed SARS-CoV-2 infection or an uninfected control (not recorded which).

The gene calls are TRBV18 and TRBJ1-5; 7 bases are a match to TRBD1. V shed 1 base and J 3 bases; nucleotides not matched to a gene: 3. Per germline, CDR1 KGHSH and CDR2 LQKENI. The CDR3 sequence is 15 residues long. The CDR3 DNA is TGTGCCAGCTCACCACAGGACAGGCTCAATCAGCCCCAGCATTTT. Protein: CASSPQDRLNQPQHF.

The rearrangement joins TRBV7-2 to TRBJ2-3; D ambiguous. This CDR3 is built from 12 residues. Germline V gives CDR1 SGHTA, CDR2 FQGNSA. The V end lost 4 bases, the J end lost 6 bases, and 8 bases lay between the germline ends. Here the CDR3 reads CASSSRADTQYF. Written as DNA, the CDR3 is TGTGCCAGCAGCTCAAGGGCGGATACGCAGTATTTT.

The chain employs TRBV7-3 and TRBJ2-1; D is perhaps TRBD2 (6 bases). This CDR3 spans 17 amino acids. Germline CDR1 is SGHTA and CDR2 is FQGTGA. The germline V and J ends were trimmed by 1 base and 1 base, with 14 bases remaining between them. CDR3 nucleotide sequence: TGTGCCAGCAGCTTAAGAGGGCCCGGAGGGTCCTACAATGAGCAGTTCTTC. This translates into CASSLRGPGGSYNEQFF.

The J gene is TRBJ2-1, the V gene TRBV29-1; 11 bases line up with TRBD2. CDR3 length: 14 amino acids. The germline CDR1 and CDR2 sequences are SQVTM and ANQGSEA. Losses at the gene ends were 5 bases for V and 9 bases for J; bases not matched to a gene: 9. CDR3 sequence: CSVSFSGRAGEQFF. The CDR3 DNA reads TGCAGCGTTTCCTTTAGCGGGAGGGCTGGTGAGCAGTTCTTC.